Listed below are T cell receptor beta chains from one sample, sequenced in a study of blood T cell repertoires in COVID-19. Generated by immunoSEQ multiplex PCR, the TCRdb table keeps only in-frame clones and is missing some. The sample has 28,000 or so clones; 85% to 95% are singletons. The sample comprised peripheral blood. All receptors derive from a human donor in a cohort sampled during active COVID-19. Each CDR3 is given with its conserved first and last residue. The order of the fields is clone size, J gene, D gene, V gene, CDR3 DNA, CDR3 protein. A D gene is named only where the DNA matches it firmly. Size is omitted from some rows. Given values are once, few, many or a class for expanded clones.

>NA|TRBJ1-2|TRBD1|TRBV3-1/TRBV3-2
TGTGCCAGCAGTACAGGACAGGGAGCCCCAGGCACCTTC
CASSTGQGAPGTF
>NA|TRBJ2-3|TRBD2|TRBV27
TGTGCCAGCAGTTCCCTCTTGAGAGCGGGAGGCACAGATACGCAGTATTTT
CASSSLLRAGGTDTQYF
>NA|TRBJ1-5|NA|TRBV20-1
TGCAGTGCTAGTCTAGGTCCCCACAATCAGCCCCAGCATTTT
CSASLGPHNQPQHF
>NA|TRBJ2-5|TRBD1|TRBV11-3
TGTGCCAGCAGCCGCGGACAGGGAGGAGAGACCCAGTACTTC
CASSRGQGGETQYF
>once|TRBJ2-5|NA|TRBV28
TGTGCCAGCAGTTTGAAACTGGGGCGAGAGACCCAGTACTTC
CASSLKLGRETQYF
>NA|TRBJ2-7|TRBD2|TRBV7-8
TGTGCCAGCAGCTTAGGACTAGCGGCACAATCGGAGCAGTACTTC
CASSLGLAAQSEQYF
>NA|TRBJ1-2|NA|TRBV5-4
TGTGCCAGCAGCTTAGAGAAGGGGTTCGACTACACCTTC
CASSLEKGFDYTF
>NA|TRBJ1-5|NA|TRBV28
TGTGCCAGCAGTCCACTTGACAGCCTCCTAAGCAATCAGCCCCAGCATTTT
CASSPLDSLLSNQPQHF
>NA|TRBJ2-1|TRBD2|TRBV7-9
TGTGCCAGCAGCACTAGCGGGTCGTCCTACAATGAGCAGTTCTTC
CASSTSGSSYNEQFF
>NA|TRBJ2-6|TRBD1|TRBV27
TGTGCCAGCAGTTTAAGGGGGCAGGGGGTCCAATCTGGGGCCAACGTCCTGACTTTC
CASSLRGQGVQSGANVLTF
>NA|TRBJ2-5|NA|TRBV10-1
TGCGCCAGCAGTGACAGGGCCCAAGAGACCCAGTACTTC
CASSDRAQETQYF
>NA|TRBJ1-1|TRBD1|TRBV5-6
TGTGCCAGCAGCTTGTTTCAGGGGGCGAACACTGAAGCTTTCTTT
CASSLFQGANTEAFF
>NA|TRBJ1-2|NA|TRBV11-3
TGTGCCAGCAGCTTAGTTCGGGGGGCTCGTGGCTACACTTTC
CASSLVRGARGYTF
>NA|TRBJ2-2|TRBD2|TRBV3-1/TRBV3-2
TGTGCCAGCAGCGCGACTAGCGGGAGAGTCGGGGAGCTGTTTTTT
CASSATSGRVGELFF
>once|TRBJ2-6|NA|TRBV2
TGTGCCAGCAGCTCTCCTGGAGCCGGGGCCAACGTCCTGACTTTC
CASSSPGAGANVLTF
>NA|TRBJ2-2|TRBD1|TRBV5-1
TGCGCCAGCAGGGTCGGGACAGTCCACACCGGGGAGCTGTTTTTT
CASRVGTVHTGELFF
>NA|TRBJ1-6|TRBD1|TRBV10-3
TGTGCCACCCGCGGGCAGGGGGATTCACCCCTCCACTTT
CATRGQGDSPLHF
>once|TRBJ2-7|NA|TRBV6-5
TGTGCCAGCAGCTACACGGGGATCTCCTACGAGCAGTACTTC
CASSYTGISYEQYF
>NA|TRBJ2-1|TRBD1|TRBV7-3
TGTGCCAGCAGCTCATACCCCGGGACAGGGAACAATGAGCAGTTCTTC
CASSSYPGTGNNEQFF
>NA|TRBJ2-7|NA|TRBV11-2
TGTGCCAGCGAGGTACAGGGAGCGCGCGAGCAGTACTTC
CASEVQGAREQYF
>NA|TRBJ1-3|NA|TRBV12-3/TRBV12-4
TGTGCCAGCAGTCCCCGCGGGAACACCATATATTTT
CASSPRGNTIYF
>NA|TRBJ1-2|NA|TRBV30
TGTGCCTGGACCTTCTCAGGAAACTATGGCTACACCTTC
CAWTFSGNYGYTF
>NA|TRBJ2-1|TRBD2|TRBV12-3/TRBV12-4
TGTGCCAGCAGCATACGGACTAGCGGTGAGCAGTTCTTC
CASSIRTSGEQFF
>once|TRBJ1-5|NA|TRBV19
TGTGCCAGCGGGACAACATGGGATCAGCCCCAGCATTTT
CASGTTWDQPQHF
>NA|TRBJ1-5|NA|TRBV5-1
TGCGCCAGCAGCTTGGATTATAACAATCAGCCCCAGCATTTT
CASSLDYNNQPQHF
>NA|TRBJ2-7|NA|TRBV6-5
TGTGCCAGCAAACCGACGAGGGGGATACACGAGCAGTACTTC
CASKPTRGIHEQYF
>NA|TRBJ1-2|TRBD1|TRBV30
TGTGCCTGGAGTGCGGGACAGGGGCCCTATGGCTACACCTTC
CAWSAGQGPYGYTF
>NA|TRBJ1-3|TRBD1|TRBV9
TGTGCCAGCACCTACGGACAGGGAGGCTCTGGAAACACCATATATTTT
CASTYGQGGSGNTIYF
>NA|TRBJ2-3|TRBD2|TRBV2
TGTGCCAGCAGTGAACCTAGCGGTAACACAGATACGCAGTATTTT
CASSEPSGNTDTQYF
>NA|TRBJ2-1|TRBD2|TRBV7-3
TGTGCCAGCAGCCCGGGGACTAGCGTGGAGCAGTTCTTC
CASSPGTSVEQFF
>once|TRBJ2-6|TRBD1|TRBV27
TGTGCCAGCAGAGGACAGGCTGGGGCCAACGTCCTGACTTTC
CASRGQAGANVLTF
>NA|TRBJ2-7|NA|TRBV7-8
TGTGCCAGCAGCTTACAGGGGATCTCCTACGAGCAGTACTTC
CASSLQGISYEQYF
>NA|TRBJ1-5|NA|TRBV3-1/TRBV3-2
TGTGCCAGCAGCCAAGAAAGGGGTCAGCCCCAGCATTTT
CASSQERGQPQHF
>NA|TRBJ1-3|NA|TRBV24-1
TGTGCCACCAGTGATTTCAAAAGCGGAAACACCATATATTTT
CATSDFKSGNTIYF
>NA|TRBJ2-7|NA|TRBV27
TGTGCCAGCAGTTTTGACGGGGAAGGCTACGAGCAGTACTTC
CASSFDGEGYEQYF
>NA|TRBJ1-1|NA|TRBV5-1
TGCGCCAGCAGCTTGGTCGGGGGGCCGAACACTGAAGCTTTCTTT
CASSLVGGPNTEAFF
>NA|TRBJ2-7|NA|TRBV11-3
TGTGCCAGCAGCTTAACCTCCGCCAGGACTCTGGGGTCCTACGAGCAGTACTTC
CASSLTSARTLGSYEQYF
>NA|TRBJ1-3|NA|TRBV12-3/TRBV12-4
TGTGCCAGCAGCCAGAAGAGGGGAAACACCATATATTTT
CASSQKRGNTIYF
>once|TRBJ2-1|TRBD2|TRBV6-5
TGTGCCAGCAGTTATGGGGAGGGCAATGAGCAGTTCTTC
CASSYGEGNEQFF
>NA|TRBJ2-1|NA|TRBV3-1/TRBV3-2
TGTGCCAGCAGCCAGCGGGGACGGACGCAGTTCTTC
CASSQRGRTQFF
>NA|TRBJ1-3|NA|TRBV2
TGTGCCAGCAGTATTGGACAGAGGGTCGGAAACACCATATATTTT
CASSIGQRVGNTIYF